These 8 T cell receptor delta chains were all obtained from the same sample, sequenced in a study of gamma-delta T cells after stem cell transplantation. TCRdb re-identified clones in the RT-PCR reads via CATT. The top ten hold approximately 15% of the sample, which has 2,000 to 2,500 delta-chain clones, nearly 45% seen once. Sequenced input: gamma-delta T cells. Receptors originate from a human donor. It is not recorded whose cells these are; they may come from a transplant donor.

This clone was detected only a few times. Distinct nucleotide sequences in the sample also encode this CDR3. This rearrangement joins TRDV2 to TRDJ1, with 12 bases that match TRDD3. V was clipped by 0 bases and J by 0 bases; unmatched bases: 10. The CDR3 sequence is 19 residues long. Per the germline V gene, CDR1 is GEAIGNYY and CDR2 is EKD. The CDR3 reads CACDTVLTGGYRYTDKLIF. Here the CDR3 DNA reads TGTGCCTGTGACACCGTCCTTACTGGGGGATACAGGTACACCGATAAACTCATCTTT.

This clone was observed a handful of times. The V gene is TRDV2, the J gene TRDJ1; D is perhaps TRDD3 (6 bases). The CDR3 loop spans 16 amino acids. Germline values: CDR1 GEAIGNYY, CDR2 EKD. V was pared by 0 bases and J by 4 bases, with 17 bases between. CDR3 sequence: CACDTVGRGGSDKLIF. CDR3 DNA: TGTGCCTGTGACACCGTCGGTCGGGGGGGGAGCGATAAACTCATCTTT.

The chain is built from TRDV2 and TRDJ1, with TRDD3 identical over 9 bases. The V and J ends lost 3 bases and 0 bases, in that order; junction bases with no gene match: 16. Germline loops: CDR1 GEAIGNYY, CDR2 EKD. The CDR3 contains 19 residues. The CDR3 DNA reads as TGTGCCTGTGACCTACTGGGGGACAAGGCCTTCGGAGACACCGATAAACTCATCTTT. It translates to CACDLLGDKAFGDTDKLIF.

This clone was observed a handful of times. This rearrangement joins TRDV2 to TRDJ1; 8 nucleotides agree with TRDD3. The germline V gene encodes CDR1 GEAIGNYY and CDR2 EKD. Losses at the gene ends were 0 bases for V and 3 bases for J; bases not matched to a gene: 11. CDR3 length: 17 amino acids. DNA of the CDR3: TGTGCCTGTGACACCGTTGGGGGATTCTCCTACGCCGATAAACTCATCTTT. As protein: CACDTVGGFSYADKLIF.

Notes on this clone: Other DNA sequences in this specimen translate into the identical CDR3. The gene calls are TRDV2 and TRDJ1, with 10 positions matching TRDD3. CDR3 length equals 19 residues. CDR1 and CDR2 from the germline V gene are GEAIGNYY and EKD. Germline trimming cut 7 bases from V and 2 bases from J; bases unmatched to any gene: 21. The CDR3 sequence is CACDHLPNERLGDTDKLIF. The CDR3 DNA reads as TGTGCCTGCGACCACCTTCCAAATGAAAGACTGGGGGATACCGATAAACTCATCTTT.

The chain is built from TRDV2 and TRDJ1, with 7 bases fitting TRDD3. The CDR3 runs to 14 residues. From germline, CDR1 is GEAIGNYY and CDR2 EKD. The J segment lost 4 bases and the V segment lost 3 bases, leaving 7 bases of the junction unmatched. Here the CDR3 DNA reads TGTGCCTGTGACCCCCTGGGGGCCCACGATAAACTCATCTTT. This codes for CACDPLGAHDKLIF.

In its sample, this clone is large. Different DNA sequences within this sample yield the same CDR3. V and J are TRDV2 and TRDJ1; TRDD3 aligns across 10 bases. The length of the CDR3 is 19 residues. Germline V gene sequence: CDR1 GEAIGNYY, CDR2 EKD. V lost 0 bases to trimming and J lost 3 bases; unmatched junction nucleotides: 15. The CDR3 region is CACDTVSGGYVGEADKLIF. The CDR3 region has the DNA TGTGCCTGTGACACCGTTTCCGGGGGATACGTAGGAGAAGCCGATAAACTCATCTTT.

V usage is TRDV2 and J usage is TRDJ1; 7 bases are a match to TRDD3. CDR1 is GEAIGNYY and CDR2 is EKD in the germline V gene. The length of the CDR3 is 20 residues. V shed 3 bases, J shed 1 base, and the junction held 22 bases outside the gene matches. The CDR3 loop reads CACDAIPSGGGRGGTDKLIF. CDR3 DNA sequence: TGTGCCTGTGACGCCATTCCATCTGGTGGGGGAAGAGGTGGCACCGATAAACTCATCTTT.